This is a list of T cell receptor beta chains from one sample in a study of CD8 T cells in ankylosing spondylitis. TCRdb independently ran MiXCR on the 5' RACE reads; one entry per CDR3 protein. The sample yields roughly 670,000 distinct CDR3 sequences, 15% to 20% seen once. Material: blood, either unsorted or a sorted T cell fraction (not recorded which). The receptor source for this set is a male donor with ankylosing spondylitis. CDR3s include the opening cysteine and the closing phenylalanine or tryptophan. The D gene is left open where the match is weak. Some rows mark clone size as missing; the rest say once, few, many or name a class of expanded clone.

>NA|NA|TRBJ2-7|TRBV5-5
TGTGCCAGCAGCTTGGAAGGCAGGGGCGACGAGCAGTACTTC
CASSLEGRGDEQYF
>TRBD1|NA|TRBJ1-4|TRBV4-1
TGCGCCAGCAGCCAAGAGACAGGGGGACCTGCTAATGAAAAACTGTTTTTT
CASSQETGGPANEKLFF
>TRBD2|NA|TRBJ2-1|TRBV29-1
TGCAGCGTTGTGCCGGGACTAGAAATCAATGAGCAGTTCTTC
CSVVPGLEINEQFF
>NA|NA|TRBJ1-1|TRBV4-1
TGCGCCAGCACCCGGTACAGGTCGAACACTGAAGCTTTCTTT
CASTRYRSNTEAFF
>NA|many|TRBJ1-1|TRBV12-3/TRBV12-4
TGTGCCAGCAGAGACCGAATAGGTAGTAGCACTGAAGCTTTCTTT
CASRDRIGSSTEAFF
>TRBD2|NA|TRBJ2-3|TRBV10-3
TGTGCCATCAGCCCGCTAAGCCTAGGTGGGGGGGGTACGCAGTATTTT
CAISPLSLGGGGTQYF
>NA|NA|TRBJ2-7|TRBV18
TGTGCCAGCTCACCACCGGGCCAGGGCGGCTACGAGCAGTACTTC
CASSPPGQGGYEQYF
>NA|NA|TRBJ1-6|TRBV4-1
TGCGCCAGCAGCCAAGGGTCGGAGTACTATAATTCACCCCTCCACTTT
CASSQGSEYYNSPLHF
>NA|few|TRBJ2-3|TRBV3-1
TGTGCCAGCAGCCAACGAGCCACAGATACGCAGTATTTT
CASSQRATDTQYF
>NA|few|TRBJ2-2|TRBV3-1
TGTGCCAGCAGCCAAGTGGTGGCTAGCGTCCTAACGGGGACCGGGGAGCTGTTTTTT
CASSQVVASVLTGTGELFF
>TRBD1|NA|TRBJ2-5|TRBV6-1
TGTGCCAGCAGAGGGGGCTGGGCCCAAGAGACCCAGTACTTC
CASRGGWAQETQYF
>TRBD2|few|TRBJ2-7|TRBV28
TGTGCCAGCAGACAAACTAGCGCGAGCTCCTACGAGCAGTACTTC
CASRQTSASSYEQYF
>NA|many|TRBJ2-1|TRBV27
TGTGCCAGCAAACCGGGGCTAGGAAACAATGAGCAGTTCTTC
CASKPGLGNNEQFF
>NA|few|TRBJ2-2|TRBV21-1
TGTGCCAGCAGCAAAGGGAGGGGACTAGCGGGGGGCGAGAACACCGGGGAGCTGTTTTTT
CASSKGRGLAGGENTGELFF
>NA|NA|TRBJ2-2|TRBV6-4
TGTGCCAGCAGTGACGTCCTCACCGGGGAGCTGTTTTTT
CASSDVLTGELFF
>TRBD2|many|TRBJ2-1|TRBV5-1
TGCGCCAGCAGCTTGGGGGGGACTAGCGGATACAATGAGCAGTTCTTC
CASSLGGTSGYNEQFF
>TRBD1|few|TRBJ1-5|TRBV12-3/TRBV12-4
TGTGCCAGCAGTCGACAGGGGATGGGTCAGCCCCAGCATTTT
CASSRQGMGQPQHF
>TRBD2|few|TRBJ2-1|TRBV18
TGTGCCAGCTCACCGGCCGGTGGCGGGGGGGCCATCGGGCAGTTCTTC
CASSPAGGGGAIGQFF
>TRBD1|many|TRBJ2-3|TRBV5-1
TGCGCCAGCAGCTTGGAAGGCAGGGGGTCAGATACGCAGTATTTT
CASSLEGRGSDTQYF
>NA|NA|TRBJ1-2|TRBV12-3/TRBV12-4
TGTGCCAGCAGTCCCCGACAGAATGGCTACACCTTC
CASSPRQNGYTF
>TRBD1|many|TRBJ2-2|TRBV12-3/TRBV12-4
TGTGCCAGCAGTGCACAGGGGCAGAACACCGGGGAGCTGTTTTTT
CASSAQGQNTGELFF
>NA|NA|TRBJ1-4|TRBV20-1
TGCAGTGCTAGGCCAGGGGACTCCCGGGAAAAACTGTTTTTT
CSARPGDSREKLFF